This entry describes one T cell receptor beta chain. Its antigen is currently not known. No quality values exist for individual bases; no much larger clone is one base distant. The sample belongs to a study of cytomegalovirus exposure and HLA in healthy donors (dated by TCRdb to the late 2010s). Some background on the complete study: In an earlier analysis of some 550 of the donors, about 270 Gb of sequence data and approximately 120 million unique TCR beta sequences from about 179 million T cells were reported. All discovery cohort repertoires had been generated using a single sequencing platform. The genetic ancestry cluster associated with self-reported Caucasian donors included 65% to 90% of the roughly 400 genotyped donors. Because of strong linkage in the cohort, a handful of DR-DQ haplotypes were treated as single units for association and clustering. Donor age, sex, ethnicity and CMV serostatus were compiled alongside the repertoire data. On average, approximately 250,000 unique TCR beta nucleotide sequences were sequenced per donor among a few hundred genotyped donors of the cohort, with roughly 18% of those sequences being non-productive. The number of typed donors differed by locus: about 620-630 for A, B, C, DRB1 and DQB1; 500 to 550 for DQA1; some 610 for DPA1; and roughly 490 for DPB1. Rather than using new phenotypic data, the later analysis identified candidate immune exposures from TCR beta sequences and from how often those sequences occurred across donors. The study aimed to test whether signatures of past pathogen exposure could be identified by cataloging public T cell receptors. Roughly 320 gigabases of sequencing data and 75 million to 85 million unique TCR sequences made up an early release that covered approximately 620 HLA-typed donors. To predict cytomegalovirus infection status, the study combined high-throughput TCR immunosequencing, statistical association of individual TCRs with disease status, and machine learning. A separate validation cohort of roughly 120 different subjects was used in addition to the roughly 700-subject first cohort. To study patterns of TCR occurrence, a later analysis re-analyzed previously published TCR beta repertoires from around 670 donors and added high-resolution HLA genotyping. Using immunosequencing, the study profiled T cell repertoires from fewer than 850 subjects and related those repertoires to cytomegalovirus serostatus. Class I and class II HLA loci were covered by the typing at four-digit resolution. An earlier analysis of some 600 of the donors applied high-throughput TCR beta sequencing to assess whether each TCR beta V gene segment acted as functional or pseudogenic. Genome-wide SNP genotypes for about 60% of the roughly 700 donors were used in a later genetic analysis, which treated that subset as a discovery cohort. General conclusions and limits of the study: A later analysis found that HLA-associated TCR beta chains were more clonally expanded and had lower generation probabilities than equally common non-associated chains. The authors suggested that the approach could potentially be generalized to other disease states and immunological phenotypes. V-gene and J-gene trimming of TCR beta chains was associated with a missense DCLRE1C variant in a later genetic analysis, and the association was replicated in an independent cohort. Roughly uniform sequencing depth across donors was assumed in presence/absence analyses, although this assumption may not hold. The only immune exposure information available for the cohort was CMV serostatus. The study gave a list of 150 to 200 TCR beta chains associated with cytomegalovirus. Because HLA typing was missing for some donors at each locus, association tests included only the typed subset. A cluster of highly shared sequence variants was judged likely to represent a technical artifact of the sequencing pipeline. The earlier analysis of fewer than 750 of the donors excluded over 15 rarely observed V segments, including chromosome 9 orphons, because counts were too low. Correlated functional status among segregating V segments might reflect linkage disequilibrium, but an unknown experimental factor could not be ruled out. Only TCR beta chains were sequenced in this cohort, and the absence of alpha or paired-chain data limited detectable features. Broadly in line with IMGT annotations, most TCR beta V segments showed up in productive rearrangements about 87% or about 30% of the time in an earlier analysis of several hundred of the donors. According to a later analysis, most CMV-associated TCR beta chains appeared to be HLA-restricted, and the HLA associations seemed to be driven largely by CMV exposure. While some public TCRs were present in many individuals, most TCR sequences turned up only very rarely across donors. The classifier was reported to diagnose cytomegalovirus status with high specificity and sensitivity in both the original cohort and the validation cohort. In vitro tests confirmed that a few of the cytomegalovirus-associated TCR beta chains recognize cytomegalovirus antigens. The 87-base-pair reads could not distinguish some IMGT-functional V segments, including TRBV6-2 and TRBV6-3, so those segments were excluded. A further reported finding was that TCR beta sequences accurately predicted the HLA-A and HLA-B alleles for most subjects in the first cohort. At a false discovery rate of 0.05, a later analysis linked some 18,000 TCR beta sequences to specific HLA alleles. A later analysis found that TCR association rates varied across HLA loci, with DRB1 alleles showing the most associated TCRs and HLA-C alleles the fewest. Compared with the approximately 670-donor mean, donors in an Asian-associated ancestry cluster had fewer N-insertions in productive TCRs, according to a later genetic analysis. According to a later analysis, parvovirus B19, influenza, CMV and Epstein-Barr virus appeared linked to several top co-occurrence clusters. When HLA alleles, especially DR and DQ, strongly co-occurred, attributing TCR associations to individual alleles was difficult.

The method behind the library was the immunoSEQ multiplex PCR assay. For the multiplex PCR, a mixture combining 60 forward primers for TCR Vbeta segments and 13 reverse primers for TCR Jbeta segments was used. A multiplex PCR assay on genomic DNA amplified the CDR3 region of rearranged TCR beta genes. On the Illumina HiSeq System, the amplified TCR beta libraries were sequenced as 87-base-pair reads. On the study's bioinformatics: In a later analysis, tens of millions of unique TCR beta chains were counted across the roughly 670 repertoires, and around 10 million of these chains were shared by at least two donors. Raw reads were error-corrected and collapsed into unique sequences with a nearest-neighbor algorithm that merged closely related sequences to remove PCR and sequencing errors. V, D and J gene segments were assigned by aligning CDR3 sequences to IMGT reference sequences. For a sequence to be retained, a match of at least six nucleotides to both a V gene segment and a J gene segment was required. A rearrangement counted as productive if the CDR3 had no stop codons and remained in frame with V and J, and every other rearrangement counted as non-productive. Following IMGT convention, CDR3 was defined as the stretch from the second conserved V-encoded cysteine up to the conserved J-encoded phenylalanine. Sequences without an unambiguous match to a single V gene segment were excluded from the earlier analysis of over 500 of the donors. In an earlier analysis of several hundred of the donors, V segments were called functional above 56.7% productive rearrangements and were called segregating when the between-donor standard deviation exceeded 5%. To diagnose cytomegalovirus status from the catalog of TCR beta chain sequences, a statistical classification framework was built. V and J gene assignment, in a later analysis, came from comparing TCR nucleotide sequences with IMGT/GENE-DB human TR gene sequences. A later analysis assigned CDR3 sequences and most-parsimonious VDJ recombination scenarios with the TCRdist pipeline. In a later analysis, every TCR beta chain was defined by the combination of its CDR3 amino acid sequence and its V-gene family, and reads without a unique V-gene family were dropped. To address suspected cross-contamination and a sequencing artifact, a later analysis removed a few hundred highly shared, low-generation-probability nucleotide sequences. In a later analysis, a clonal expansion index was calculated for each public chain from normalized within-repertoire ranks of inferred template counts. Generation probabilities in a later analysis came from a VDJ recombination model fitted to out-of-frame rearrangements, and those results were checked against IGoR. Hypergeometric tests were used in a later analysis to score TCR-TCR, TCR-HLA and TCR-CMV co-occurrence, with a repertoire-size bias correction applied to the TCR pairs. False discovery rates were estimated in a later analysis by permuting HLA or CMV assignments 20 times. In a later analysis, co-occurring TCRs were grouped using DBSCAN, and TCRdist sequence similarity was added for clustering within HLA-allele-positive subsets. Repertoires with fewer than 30,000 or more than 120,000 public chains, plus five repertoires with anomalous nucleotide sharing, were excluded from co-occurrence clustering. TCRdb obtained this table from immuneACCESS and retained in-frame rearrangements with V and J assigned. These tables miss some clones; where compared with another copy, unresolved V genes account for less than half of the shortfall, and the remainder is unexplained. Clonal size and the V and J genes are those of that table, whereas D and trimming came from the DNA. Across this sample there are more than 95,000 clones, with under 80% seen only once. The ten largest clones capture 10% of the sample.

In total, around 600 healthy bone marrow donors made up the cohort. All cohort members were sampled while nominally healthy, although unrecorded immune exposures were likely present. The donor was CMV seropositive and belonged to the group of about 290 seropositive cohort members. Each donor provided a peripheral blood sample, and peripheral blood mononuclear cells were used for TCR beta sequencing. Genomic DNA extraction from the blood cell samples was performed with the Qiagen DNeasy Blood Extraction Kit. Spanning cysteine to phenylalanine, the CDR3 consists of 15 amino acids. Only CDR3 DNA remains: 45 bases, in frame from the first base. Trimming accounts for 2 bases at V and 5 bases at J, while the number of junction bases matched to no gene is 9. CDR1 and CDR2 are read off the germline V gene as SGHDT and YYEEEE.

The sequencing sample was made of PBMCs. The V and J genes are TRBV5-6 and TRBJ1-1; TRBD1 lines up with 7 middle nucleotides. The source of this sequence is a woman aged 18-29 years in good health and CMV-seropositive. DNA sequence: TGTGCCAGCAGCTTATTTGAAGGGGGCGGAACTGAAGCTTTCTTT. The resulting protein is CASSLFEGGGTEAFF.